This T cell receptor beta chain was profiled in a study of CXCR4 blockade with PD-1 therapy in pancreatic cancer. TCRdb's copy holds only in-frame clones and misses some; the assay was immunoSEQ multiplex PCR. This sample yields about 4,800 clones, of which more than 45% are seen a single time; 13% to 15% belongs to the top ten. Turning to this clone: Its antigen is not identified.

Points from the study as a whole: Tumor clonality averaged about 0.14 versus 0.054 in healthy blood, not predicting survival. Convergent selection by common tumor antigens was suggested by nucleotide rearrangement counts. Sequencing covered TCRbeta chains only, not alpha chains.

Patients who provided the archived tumor blocks had not received neoadjuvant therapy before surgery. Deletions cut 8 bases from V and 0 bases from J, with 18 bases between. Per germline, CDR1 LNHDA and CDR2 SQIVND (reference sequence). The CDR3 has 16 residues. What was sequenced was tumor tissue. This TCR was recovered from a human donor with pancreatic ductal adenocarcinoma. The chain has TRBV19 and TRBJ2-3, with D possibly being TRBD2 (6 bases). The CDR3 DNA reads as TGTGCCAGTGGCCCTAGGAGGGAAACTAGCACAGATACGCAGTATTTT. Translated: CASGPRRETSTDTQYF.